This paragraph reports one T cell receptor (beta chain). The data belong to a study of shared clonotypes between healthy human individuals. Trimming took off 1 base at V and 3 bases at J, with 13 bases between the two ends. Germline CDR1 is LNHDA and CDR2 is SQIVND (reference sequence). This CDR3 is 16 amino acids long. This table comes from immunoSEQ multiplex PCR, and its TCRdb copy is limited to in-frame clones, with some not included. The sample yields fewer than 700,000 clones, around 76% seen once. The V and J genes are TRBV19 and TRBJ1-5; D remains ambiguous. Sequenced: PBMCs. The clonotype comes from a middle-aged woman in good health. Some clones in this sample may be carry-over from other donors' samples. CDR3 nucleotides: TGTGCCAGTAGTATAGCTCTAACAGTTTCCAATCAGCCCCAGCATTTT. Protein: CASSIALTVSNQPQHF.